This T cell receptor (beta chain) originates from a study of regulatory T cells in long-lasting Graves disease. iRepertoire HTBI primers and Arm-PCR of CDR3 regions built TCR beta libraries. TCRdb reanalysed the multiplex PCR reads using MiXCR and keeps one entry per CDR3 protein. The profile shows roughly 530,000 distinct CDR3 sequences, 16% of them singletons. Trimming removed 5 bases from V and 2 bases from J, with 12 bases in between. The CDR3 runs to 14 residues. CDR1 is PRHDT and CDR2 is FYEKMQ in the germline V gene (reference sequence). This clonotype occurred a few times. Time point described: newly diagnosed GD, antithyroid drugs for less than 3 months. Making the TCR library involved RNA that had been extracted from PBMCs. Each of the patients was recruited from an endocrinology department situated in Xi'an, China. Staff drew roughly 10 milliliters of peripheral blood into EDTA tubes. These data also featured in a second study, about T cells in Graves' hyperthyroidism and ophthalmopathy. In that study: The HTBI primer set served for first-round RT-PCR of the TCR CDR3.

The sample was peripheral blood mononuclear cells (PBMCs), taken at new diagnosis, from a patient treated with antithyroid drugs. The genes are TRBV13 and TRBJ2-5; weak D call: TRBD2 (6 bases). The sequence was obtained from a woman aged 35-60 years with Graves disease. This CDR3 is CASSDQGLQETQYF. The CDR3 nucleotides read TGTGCCAGCAGCGACCAGGGACTTCAAGAGACCCAGTACTTC.